This TCR beta chain stems from a study of T cell repertoires in cytomegalovirus infection. The overall study: TCR beta signatures that were public indicated CMV infection and matching HLA type. Notes on the study in general: Ex vivo responses were dominated by HLA-C-restricted CMV-specific TCR beta clonotypes.

Germline values: CDR1 MNHGY, CDR2 SAAAGT. V lost 0 bases, J lost 3 bases, and 29 bases lay in between. CDR3 length: 21 residues. TCRdb called the reads again in MiXCR, with one record for every CDR3 protein. The table shows roughly 800,000 distinct CDR3 sequences, with just under 30% occurring only once. About this clonotype itself: Its antigen is still unknown.

The sequence came from a human donor in good health (CMV status not recorded). Some clones in this sample may be carry-over from other donors' samples. V gene TRBV6-8 combines with J gene TRBJ1-2, with D tentatively TRBD1 (5 bases). The starting material was cultured CD8+ T cells from PBMCs, obtained from culture after CMV antigen stimulation. In nucleotides, the CDR3 is TGTGCCAGCAGTTACTCGTCACCCATCCTTCCGACAGAGGCTGAGGACTATGGCTACACCTTC. As protein: CASSYSSPILPTEAEDYGYTF.